This passage covers 30 T cell receptor beta chains from one sample sequenced in a study of Ad26.COV2.S vaccination and SARS-CoV-2 variants. Method: immunoSEQ multiplex PCR; TCRdb's copy keeps in-frame clones and lacks some. The table shows over 200,000 clones, with roughly 90% occurring only once. Treatment indicated: 15 to 20 received Ad26.COV2.S at low or high dose, single or two shots; about 5 received placebo; per-sample allocation not given. Samples were taken on day 63 after the first vaccine or placebo injection. Sequencing was performed on peripheral blood, taken in a trial of Ad26.COV2.S vaccine versus placebo. These receptors originate from a person between 18 and 65 years old who received the Ad26.COV2.S COVID-19 vaccine or a placebo.

This clone appeared a few times. J is TRBJ2-2 and V is TRBV13; unclear D gene. Between the trimmed V and J ends, which lost 2 bases and 7 bases, there was a span of 5 bases. Germline CDR1 reads PRHDT; CDR2 reads FYEKMQ (reference sequence). CDR3 length equals 12 residues. The CDR3 here is CASSLSFGELFF. The CDR3 DNA reads TGTGCCAGCAGCTTAAGTTTCGGGGAGCTGTTTTTT.

CDR3 protein: CASSQGADRGPPGNTIYF. In DNA form, the CDR3 reads TGTGCCAGCAGCCAAGGCGCTGACAGGGGCCCCCCTGGAAACACCATATATTTT. This sequence joins TRBV7-2 and TRBJ1-3, with 8 bases lining up with TRBD1. The CDR3 is 18 amino acids. The V and J ends lost 5 bases and 2 bases, in that order; junction bases with no gene match: 14. The germline V gene encodes CDR1 SGHTA and CDR2 FQGNSA.

J is TRBJ2-7 and V is TRBV5-1; D possibly corresponds to TRBD2 (6 bases). The germline V and J ends were trimmed by 2 bases and 4 bases, with 13 bases remaining between them. Germline V CDR1 and CDR2: SGHRS, YFSETQ. The CDR3 loop spans 14 amino acids. The CDR3 DNA sequence: TGCGCCAGCAGCTTCGGGCAGGGAGGTTACGAGCAGTACTTC. It specifies CASSFGQGGYEQYF. The full variable domain, in which reference TRBV5-1 and TRBJ2-7 provide the parts outside the CDR3, is KAGVTQTPRYLIKTRGQQVTLSCSPISGHRSVSWYQQTPGQGLQFLFEYFSETQRNKGNFPGRFSGRQFSNSRSEMNVSTLELGDSALYLCASSFGQGGYEQYFGPGTRLTVT.

V gene TRBV5-4 combines with J gene TRBJ2-1; no reliable D call. Trimming shortened V by 0 bases and J by 10 bases, and 8 bases separated the two germline ends. The CDR3 runs 12 residues. CDR1 and CDR2 (germline): SGHNT, YYREEE (reference sequence). Here the CDR3 reads CASSLEAEEQFF. The CDR3 DNA reads as TGTGCCAGCAGCTTGGAAGCTGAGGAGCAGTTCTTC. Combining the CDR3 with reference TRBV5-4 and TRBJ2-1 gives the whole variable domain ETGVTQSPTHLIKTRGQQVTLRCSSQSGHNTVSWYQQALGQGPQFIFQYYREEENGRGNFPPRFSGLQFPNYSSELNVNALELDDSALYLCASSLEAEEQFFGPGTRLTVL.

V and J are TRBV5-1 and TRBJ2-2, with 10 bases lining up with TRBD1. The CDR3 has 14 amino acids. The trim removed 6 bases at V and 7 bases at J, leaving 6 bases unmatched. Germline CDR1 is SGHRS and CDR2 is YFSETQ. This CDR3 reads CASNPGQGRGELFF. CDR3 bases: TGCGCCAGCAACCCGGGACAGGGGCGCGGGGAGCTGTTTTTT.

V and J are TRBV10-3 and TRBJ2-1; 8 bases match TRBD1. V was clipped by 6 bases and J by 7 bases; unmatched bases: 8. The length of the CDR3 is 14 residues. Germline V gene data show CDR1 as ENHRY and CDR2 as SYGVKD. CDR3 sequence (DNA): TGTGCCATCAGGAAAGGACAGGGTGTAAATGAGCAGTTCTTC. This encodes CAIRKGQGVNEQFF.

CDR3 sequence: CASSPLRTANSPLHF. The DNA for the CDR3 is TGTGCCAGCTCACCTCTCCGGACAGCTAATTCACCCCTCCACTTT. This chain links TRBV18 with TRBJ1-6; a weak D match, TRBD1 (6 bases). The germline gives CDR1 KGHSH, CDR2 LQKENI. Trimming removed 3 bases from V and 6 bases from J, with 12 bases in between. The CDR3 is 15 residues long.

The rearrangement uses TRBV7-3 and TRBJ2-3; D possibly corresponds to TRBD2 (6 bases). Trimming cost V 5 bases and J 4 bases, with 19 bases left between them. The CDR3 runs to 16 residues. Germline V gives CDR1 SGHTA, CDR2 FQGTGA. The CDR3 nucleotides read TGTGCCAGCAGCCCCCGGGGACTCCCCAACGCAGATACGCAGTATTTT. It codes for CASSPRGLPNADTQYF.

The V call is TRBV20-1, the J call TRBJ1-1; D gene uncertain. CDR1 and CDR2 (germline): DFQATT, SNEGSKA (reference sequence). This CDR3 is 11 amino acids long. Here the CDR3 DNA reads TGCCTCTCCTCCCCAGTAGGTGAAGCTTTCTTT. Translation gives CLSSPVGEAFF.

Turning to this clone: Germline is not matched at one junction end, which may reflect a read error. V usage is TRBV18 and J usage is TRBJ2-7, with TRBD1 matching 10 bases. There are 16 residues in the CDR3. Germline CDR1 reads KGHSH; CDR2 reads LQKENI. CDR3: CASSPETGGASSEQYF. The CDR3 region has the DNA TGTGCCAGCTCACCAGAGACAGGGGGCGCCTCCTCCGAGCAGTACTTC. Full variable domain (rest looked up from reference TRBV18 and TRBJ2-7): NAGVMQNPRHLVRRRGQEARLRCSPMKGHSHVYWYRQLPEEGLKFMVYLQKENIIDESGMPKERFSAEFPKEGPSILRIQQVVRGDSAAYFCASSPETGGASSEQYFGPGTRLTVT.

The chain employs TRBV11-1 and TRBJ2-1; 8 bases agree with TRBD2. This CDR3 has 15 residues. The V segment lost 2 bases and the J segment 3 bases; nucleotides outside the gene matches: 3. The germline V gene has CDR1 SGHAT and CDR2 FQDESV (reference sequence). CDR3 in amino acids: CASSLSTSGYNEQFF. Here the CDR3 DNA reads TGTGCCAGCAGCTTAAGTACTAGCGGCTACAATGAGCAGTTCTTC.

J is TRBJ2-6 and V is TRBV19; D uncertain. This CDR3 has 14 residues. V dropped 8 bases and J dropped 2 bases, with 10 bases sitting between them. Germline V CDR1 and CDR2: LNHDA, SQIVND (reference sequence). CDR3 in DNA: TGTGCCAGTTCGTATACACCTGGGGCCAACGTCCTGACTTTC. Its translation is CASSYTPGANVLTF.

V usage is TRBV10-3 and J usage is TRBJ1-2; 7 positions match TRBD1. This CDR3 is built from 17 residues. V lost 6 bases to trimming and J lost 8 bases; unmatched junction nucleotides: 21. Germline V CDR1 and CDR2: ENHRY, SYGVKD. Here the CDR3 reads CAISRTPAGTDDGGYTF. Written as DNA, the CDR3 is TGTGCCATCAGCCGCACCCCCGCCGGGACAGACGATGGCGGCTACACCTTC.

V gene TRBV7-2 combines with J gene TRBJ1-5; the D is unclear. Looked up from germline, CDR1 is SGHTA and CDR2 is FQGNSA. V was shortened by 6 bases and J by 11 bases, with 17 bases between the two germline ends. There are 13 residues in the CDR3. CDR3 bases: TGTGCCAGCAGTCGGGAGCCCGACCGGGCCCAGCATTTT. Translation: CASSREPDRAQHF.

The genes are TRBV18 and TRBJ1-2; TRBD1 might be the D (6 bases). This CDR3 comprises 14 residues. CDR1 and CDR2 from the germline V gene are KGHSH and LQKENI. Trimming cost V 0 bases and J 4 bases, with 9 bases left between them. CDR3 in amino acids: CASSPPGQAYGYTF. The DNA of the CDR3 is TGTGCCAGCTCACCACCGGGACAAGCCTATGGCTACACCTTC.

A note on this clone: Other DNA sequences in this specimen translate into the identical CDR3. CDR3 DNA: TGTGCCAGCAGTTTGAGGAGGGACCAGCCCCAGCATTTT. Its translation is CASSLRRDQPQHF. The rearrangement joins TRBV12-3 or TRBV12-4 to TRBJ1-5; D is perhaps TRBD1 (5 bases). The V end lost 3 bases, the J end lost 7 bases, and 10 bases lay between the germline ends. The CDR3 has 13 amino acids.

The chain combines TRBV14 with TRBJ2-1; 9 positions match TRBD2. This CDR3 has 15 residues. Germline assignment: CDR1 SGHDN and CDR2 FVKESK. V shed 1 base and J 3 bases; nucleotides not matched to a gene: 1. CDR3 protein: CASSQGTSDYNEQFF. The CDR3 nucleotides are TGTGCCAGCAGCCAAGGGACTAGCGACTACAATGAGCAGTTCTTC.

This clone came up a few times. This chain uses TRBV7-9 with TRBJ1-5; D uncertain. The germline gives CDR1 SEHNR, CDR2 FQNEAQ (reference sequence). V dropped 6 bases and J dropped 3 bases, with 18 bases sitting between them. This CDR3 spans 16 amino acids. CDR3 protein: CASSRYRAGLNQPQHF. The DNA for the CDR3 is TGTGCCAGCAGTCGCTACCGGGCAGGTCTCAATCAGCCCCAGCATTTT.

The chain recombines TRBV2 with TRBJ2-3; the D gene could be TRBD1 or TRBD2 (6 bases each). The CDR3 runs 16 residues. Trimming cost V 4 bases and J 1 base, with 15 bases left between them. The germline CDR1 and CDR2 sequences are SNHLY and FYNNEI. The CDR3 bases are TGTGCCAGCAGTGCACAGGGTGGAGGGGGCACAGATACGCAGTATTTT. This gives the protein CASSAQGGGGTDTQYF.

CDR3 bases: TGTGCCAGCAGCTTAGCGGGGGGCTCGGGAGGCCACGAGCAGTACTTC. It translates to CASSLAGGSGGHEQYF. V is TRBV7-2 and J is TRBJ2-7; tentative D call: TRBD2 (7 bases). V lost 0 bases and J lost 5, with 17 bases in between. The CDR3 length is 16 residues. Germline assignment: CDR1 SGHTA and CDR2 FQGNSA.

The chain couples TRBV9 to TRBJ2-3; TRBD1 or TRBD2 may be the D gene (5 bases each). Trimming stripped 4 bases from V and 3 bases from J, with 9 bases between. The CDR3 runs to 13 residues. Per the germline V gene, CDR1 is SGDLS and CDR2 is YYNGEE. This chain's CDR3 is CASSLWGTDTQYF. CDR3 in DNA: TGTGCCAGCAGCCTCTGGGGGACAGATACGCAGTATTTT.

V gene TRBV15 combines with J gene TRBJ1-1; 8 positions agree with TRBD1. The junction had 5 bases not matched to a gene; V was cut back by 3 bases and J by 8 bases. The CDR3 has 13 residues. Germline values: CDR1 LNHNV, CDR2 YYDKDF (reference sequence). CDR3 DNA sequence: TGTGCCACCAGCAGGACCCGGGACAGGGAAGCTTTCTTT. This gives the protein CATSRTRDREAFF.

The rearrangement joins TRBV7-2 to TRBJ2-7; 7 bases fit TRBD2. Germline V gives CDR1 SGHTA, CDR2 FQGNSA. This CDR3 is built from 14 residues. V shed 7 bases, J shed 5 bases, and the junction held 11 bases outside the gene matches. CDR3 protein: CASTLGGELDEQYF. DNA of the CDR3: TGTGCCAGCACCTTGGGAGGGGAACTGGACGAGCAGTACTTC.

The rearrangement joins TRBV6-5 to TRBJ2-7; TRBD1 is a possible D gene (6 bases). Deletions cut 7 bases from V and 3 bases from J, with 10 bases between. Germline V gene lookup returns CDR1 MNHEY and CDR2 SVGAGI. The CDR3 contains 12 residues. CDR3 amino acids: CASNQGFYEQYF. Written as DNA, the CDR3 is TGTGCCAGCAACCAGGGGTTCTACGAGCAGTACTTC.

This chain uses TRBV7-8 with TRBJ2-3; 8 bases line up with TRBD2. The CDR3 is 16 amino acids. Unmatched junction bases numbered 7, after V lost 2 bases and J lost 3 bases. The V gene's germline CDR1 is SGHVS and CDR2 FQNEAQ. CDR3 in amino acids: CASSLKRLAGTDTQYF. In DNA form, the CDR3 reads TGTGCCAGCAGCTTAAAGAGATTAGCGGGAACAGATACGCAGTATTTT.

V usage is TRBV7-2 and J usage is TRBJ2-2; 11 nucleotides align to TRBD2. This CDR3 comprises 16 residues. After removal of 5 bases from V and 4 bases from J, the junction contained 6 bases not matched to a gene. Germline V gene data show CDR1 as SGHTA and CDR2 as FQGNSA. The CDR3 DNA reads TGTGCCAGCAGCGTCGCTAGCGGGAGGATCACCGGGGAGCTGTTTTTT. Its protein product is CASSVASGRITGELFF.

The rearrangement joins TRBV7-2 to TRBJ1-2; 7 bases are a match to TRBD1. With 3 bases clipped from V and 4 bases from J, the junction kept 5 bases outside the gene matches. Germline CDR1 SGHTA, CDR2 FQGNSA. This CDR3 has 14 amino acids. This chain's CDR3 is CASSFPDRLYGYTF. The CDR3 region has the DNA TGTGCCAGCAGCTTTCCGGACAGGCTCTATGGCTACACCTTC.

The V call is TRBV14, the J call TRBJ2-3; tentatively, D is TRBD2 (7 bases). Germline assignment: CDR1 SGHDN and CDR2 FVKESK. V lost 3 bases, J lost 1 base, and 17 bases lay in between. The CDR3 length is 17 residues. The CDR3 DNA reads as TGTGCCAGCAGCCAGGGAGGGACATCAAGGGGCACAGATACGCAGTATTTT. Encoded protein: CASSQGGTSRGTDTQYF.

V usage is TRBV5-1 and J usage is TRBJ2-5, with 7 bases matching TRBD1. Germline loops: CDR1 SGHRS, CDR2 YFSETQ. The V and J ends lost 1 base and 5 bases, in that order; junction bases with no gene match: 14. The CDR3 runs to 17 residues. The CDR3: CASSLSSKRTGSETQYF. CDR3 DNA sequence: TGCGCCAGCAGCTTGTCCTCGAAAAGGACAGGATCCGAGACCCAGTACTTC.

The V and J genes are TRBV3-1 (or the pseudogene TRBV3-2) and TRBJ2-7; D is unresolved. The CDR3 runs 17 residues. From germline, CDR1 is LGHDT and CDR2 YNNKEL (reference sequence). V shed 0 bases and J shed 1 base, with 16 bases lying between them. The CDR3 DNA reads TGTGCCAGCAGCCAAGAGATAGGCGGAATCCAGTCCTACGAGCAGTACTTC. Translation: CASSQEIGGIQSYEQYF.